One sample yielded the 29 T cell receptor beta chains listed below, sequenced in a study of shared clonotypes between healthy human individuals. Naive CD8 cells lacked CD45RO, underwent positive selection for CCR7 and left out terminally differentiated effector memory CD45RA+ cells. Profiled with immunoSEQ multiplex PCR; TCRdb holds only in-frame clones, not every one. The sample contains hundreds of thousands of clones, 95% to 98% of which appear only once. Input material: naive CD8+ T cells sorted from blood. These receptors were taken from a man between 25 and 39 years old in good health.

The chain recombines TRBV7-3 with TRBJ2-7, with D perhaps matching TRBD2 (5 bases). CDR1 SGHTA and CDR2 FQGTGA come from the germline V gene. CDR3 size: 14 residues. Trimming shortened V by 0 bases and J by 5 bases, and 11 bases separated the two germline ends. CDR3 loop: CASSLTTGFHEQYF. The CDR3, as DNA: TGTGCCAGCAGCTTAACTACGGGGTTCCACGAGCAGTACTTC.

The J gene is TRBJ2-7, the V gene TRBV27, with D perhaps TRBD2 (6 bases). Trimming stripped 0 bases from V and 3 bases from J, with 15 bases between. The CDR3 covers 16 residues. Germline loops: CDR1 MNHEY, CDR2 SMNVEV (reference sequence). The chain's CDR3 is CASSLSVGGLIYEQYF. DNA for the CDR3: TGTGCCAGCAGTTTATCGGTGGGAGGTCTGATCTACGAGCAGTACTTC.

The V call is TRBV5-6, the J call TRBJ2-7; maybe TRBD2 (5 bases). Between the trimmed V and J ends, which lost 0 bases and 3 bases, there was a span of 13 bases. The CDR3 sequence is 15 residues long. Germline assignment: CDR1 SGHDT and CDR2 YYEEEE. For the CDR3, the DNA is TGTGCCAGCAGCTTGGTAGCACCCCGGGGCTACGAGCAGTACTTC. Encoded protein: CASSLVAPRGYEQYF.

The chain carries TRBV9 and TRBJ2-1, with D perhaps TRBD1 (6 bases). V was pared by 0 bases and J by 3 bases, with 10 bases between. This CDR3 contains 15 residues. Germline assignment: CDR1 SGDLS and CDR2 YYNGEE. In DNA form, the CDR3 reads TGTGCCAGCAGCGTAGATGGACAGAGCTACAATGAGCAGTTCTTC. Translated, it gives CASSVDGQSYNEQFF.

This chain joins TRBV5-1 and TRBJ2-7; possibly TRBD2 for D (7 bases). The CDR3 totals 15 residues. V was cut by 4 bases and J by 0 bases, with 14 bases left in between. From germline, CDR1 is SGHRS and CDR2 YFSETQ. This chain's CDR3 is CASSPQGGDSYEQYF. DNA for the CDR3: TGCGCCAGCAGCCCACAAGGGGGGGACTCCTACGAGCAGTACTTC.

The chain employs TRBV11-2 and TRBJ2-7, with no clear D. Trimming removed 0 bases from V and 1 base from J, with 16 bases in between. CDR1 and CDR2 (germline): SGHAT, FQNNGV. The CDR3 is 17 residues long. Here the CDR3 DNA reads TGTGCCAGCAGCTTAGACACCCCTGGTGAAGGGTCCTACGAGCAGTACTTC. This encodes CASSLDTPGEGSYEQYF.

The chain recombines TRBV18 with TRBJ2-7; D perhaps matches TRBD1 (7 bases). Trimming left V 6 bases short and J 3 bases short, with 15 bases between. The CDR3 sequence is 14 residues long. Looked up from germline, CDR1 is KGHSH and CDR2 is LQKENI. The CDR3 loop is CASSGGTANYEQYF. The CDR3 nucleotides read TGTGCCAGCTCGGGCGGGACAGCAAACTACGAGCAGTACTTC.

The chain is built from TRBV5-6 and TRBJ2-7; a weak D match, TRBD2 (5 bases). V was pared by 1 base and J by 2 bases, with 10 bases between. Germline V gene lookup returns CDR1 SGHDT and CDR2 YYEEEE. This CDR3 region has 14 residues. The CDR3 DNA reads TGTGCCAGCAGCTTGTCGGGATCCCCCTACGAGCAGTACTTC. The encoded protein is CASSLSGSPYEQYF.

The chain carries TRBV18 and TRBJ1-2; D is uncertain. Trimming took 2 bases from V and 3 from J, leaving 10 bases between them. The CDR3 is 14 residues long. Germline values: CDR1 KGHSH, CDR2 LQKENI. The CDR3 region has the DNA TGTGCCAGCTCACCATCGCCCTCTCACTATGGCTACACCTTC. Translation: CASSPSPSHYGYTF. Combining the CDR3 with reference TRBV18 and TRBJ1-2 gives the whole variable domain NAGVMQNPRHLVRRRGQEARLRCSPMKGHSHVYWYRQLPEEGLKFMVYLQKENIIDESGMPKERFSAEFPKEGPSILRIQQVVRGDSAAYFCASSPSPSHYGYTFGSGTRLTVV.

The rearrangement joins TRBV7-9 to TRBJ2-1, with TRBD2 matching 7 bases. V lost 1 base to trimming and J lost 1 base; unmatched junction nucleotides: 4. The CDR3 covers 16 residues. CDR1 is SEHNR, CDR2 FQNEAQ, per germline (reference sequence). The CDR3 spells CASSLVGEGSYNEQFF. CDR3 nucleotide sequence: TGTGCCAGCAGCTTAGTCGGGGAGGGGTCCTACAATGAGCAGTTCTTC.

As DNA, the CDR3 is TGTGCCAGCAGGACTAGCGGGAAGGATGAGCAGTTCTTC. Its protein is CASRTSGKDEQFF. The chain combines TRBV28 with TRBJ2-1; 11 positions match TRBD2. Germline values: CDR1 MDHEN, CDR2 SYDVKM. Losses at the gene ends were 6 bases for V and 8 bases for J; bases not matched to a gene: 3. This CDR3 is built from 13 residues. The whole variable domain, remainder taken from reference TRBV28 and TRBJ2-1, is DVKVTQSSRYLVKRTGEKVFLECVQDMDHENMFWYRQDPGLGLRLIYFSYDVKMKEKGDIPEGYSVSREKKERFSLILESASTNQTSMYLCASRTSGKDEQFFGPGTRLTVL.

The genes are TRBV5-1 and TRBJ1-1; no clear D gene. CDR1 is SGHRS, CDR2 YFSETQ, per germline. The CDR3 spans 14 residues. The V end lost 1 base, the J end lost 0 bases, and 7 bases lay between the germline ends. The DNA of the CDR3 is TGCGCCAGCAGCTTGCGGAGAGTGAACACTGAAGCTTTCTTT. Its protein is CASSLRRVNTEAFF.

The V gene is TRBV18, the J gene TRBJ2-7; D call uncertain. Deletions cut 3 bases from V and 0 bases from J, with 12 bases between. This CDR3 is built from 15 residues. The germline V gene encodes CDR1 KGHSH and CDR2 LQKENI. The CDR3 DNA sequence: TGTGCCAGCTCACCCAGTAGCTTATACTCCTACGAGCAGTACTTC. Its protein product is CASSPSSLYSYEQYF.

The chain is built from TRBV7-9 and TRBJ2-5; 10 bases are shared with TRBD2. CDR3 size: 15 residues. Trimming removed 5 bases from V and 5 bases from J; junction bases left unmatched: 8. Germline V gene sequence: CDR1 SEHNR, CDR2 FQNEAQ (reference sequence). CDR3 bases: TGTGCCAGCAGCCGGAGCGGGAGGGGTATGGAGACCCAGTACTTC. Translating it yields CASSRSGRGMETQYF. Full variable domain (missing parts from reference TRBV7-9 and TRBJ2-5): DTGVSQNPRHKITKRGQNVTFRCDPISEHNRLYWYRQTLGQGPEFLTYFQNEAQLEKSRLLSDRFSAERPKGSFSTLEIQRTEQGDSAMYLCASSRSGRGMETQYFGPGTRLLVL.

The rearrangement uses TRBV5-4 and TRBJ2-2; D gene uncertain. V was trimmed by 2 bases and J by 5 bases, leaving 4 bases between them. Germline V gene lookup returns CDR1 SGHNT and CDR2 YYREEE (reference sequence). CDR3 size: 12 residues. The CDR3 region has the DNA TGTGCCAGCAGCTTATGGACCGGGGAGCTGTTTTTT. Its translation is CASSLWTGELFF.

This clone was detected only once. The chain links TRBV9 to TRBJ2-4; D gene ambiguous. This CDR3 region has 12 residues. Trimming took 3 bases from V and 5 from J, leaving 6 bases between them. In germline, CDR1 is SGDLS, CDR2 YYNGEE. The CDR3 protein is CASSGDQNIQYF. The CDR3 region has the DNA TGTGCCAGCAGCGGAGACCAAAACATTCAGTACTTC.

The CDR3 coding sequence is TGTGCCAGCAGCAAACTTGGACTAGCGATTAACTACAATGAGCAGTTCTTC. This translates into CASSKLGLAINYNEQFF. The chain has TRBV7-8 and TRBJ2-1, with 9 nucleotides matching TRBD2. Germline V CDR1 and CDR2: SGHVS, FQNEAQ. The CDR3 totals 17 residues. The V segment lost 5 bases and the J segment 3 bases; nucleotides outside the gene matches: 11.

The chain joins TRBV7-9 to TRBJ2-2; TRBD1 aligns across 8 bases. V trimming: 4 bases; J trimming: 11 bases; junction bases outside the gene matches: 15. CDR3 length: 16 residues. CDR1 is SEHNR, CDR2 FQNEAQ, per germline (reference sequence). The CDR3 is CASSSTGTGSSGELFF. In nucleotides, the CDR3 is TGTGCCAGCAGCTCCACCGGGACAGGATCATCGGGAGAGCTGTTTTTT.

This clone was seen a single time. Additional DNA sequences in this sample encode the identical CDR3. The rearrangement joins TRBV4-1 to TRBJ2-7; perhaps TRBD2 as D (6 bases). Trimming removed 3 bases at V and 2 bases at J, with 11 bases between. The CDR3 is made up of 14 amino acids. Germline values: CDR1 MGHRA, CDR2 YSYEKL. Here the CDR3 reads CASSQGGRPYEQYF. The CDR3 DNA reads TGCGCCAGCAGCCAGGGGGGACGGCCCTACGAGCAGTACTTC.

This clone appeared a single time. J is TRBJ1-2 and V is TRBV5-1; D call uncertain. This CDR3 contains 13 residues. V lost 2 bases to trimming and J lost 8 bases, with 13 bases between them. Germline CDR1 is SGHRS and CDR2 is YFSETQ. The DNA of the CDR3 is TGCGCCAGCAGCTTCGTAGACCAGCAGGGCTACACCTTC. Its translation: CASSFVDQQGYTF.

The rearrangement joins TRBV18 to TRBJ2-2; 9 nucleotides align to TRBD2. The length of the CDR3 is 15 residues. J was trimmed by 4 bases and V by 3 bases; bases with no gene match: 3. Germline CDR1 is KGHSH and CDR2 is LQKENI. In nucleotides, the CDR3 is TGTGCCAGCTCACCGGTGACTAGCGGCACCGGGGAGCTGTTTTTT. It is translated as CASSPVTSGTGELFF.

This clone was seen only once. The chain carries TRBV4-1 and TRBJ2-2; 8 bases fit TRBD2. The germline gives CDR1 MGHRA, CDR2 YSYEKL. This CDR3 is 15 amino acids long. The V and J ends lost 4 bases and 5 bases, in that order; junction bases with no gene match: 6. The CDR3, as DNA: TGCGCCAGCAGCCTTCTGGTAGCGGGGACCGGGGAGCTGTTTTTT. This gives the protein CASSLLVAGTGELFF.

This chain links TRBV28 with TRBJ2-5; TRBD1 or TRBD2 may be the D gene (5 bases each). Germline V gene sequence: CDR1 MDHEN, CDR2 SYDVKM. Trimming left V 6 bases short and J 2 bases short, with 19 bases between. The CDR3 consists of 16 residues. CDR3: CASRHLLPGLQETQYF. Here the CDR3 DNA reads TGTGCCAGCAGGCACTTACTTCCGGGGCTTCAAGAGACCCAGTACTTC.

The chain is built from TRBV10-2 and TRBJ2-7, with D unclear. Germline CDR1 WSHSY, CDR2 SAAADI. The CDR3 contains 13 residues. V shed 1 base and J shed 6 bases, with 10 bases lying between them. Written as DNA, the CDR3 is TGCGCCAGCAGTGAGTGGTTCCTCGGCGAGCAGTACTTC. Translation: CASSEWFLGEQYF.

The chain couples TRBV12-2 to TRBJ2-1. TRBV12-2 is shown as a pseudogene. This CDR3 spans 18 amino acids. The CDR3 DNA is TGTGCAAGTCGCTTGGGCCCTGGCGGCGGCTCCCTTTACAATGAGCAGTTCTTC. It encodes CASRLGPGGGSLYNEQFF.

This sequence joins TRBV4-1 and TRBJ2-1, with D tentatively TRBD1 (5 bases). Germline assignment: CDR1 MGHRA and CDR2 YSYEKL. Trimming took off 0 bases at V and 0 bases at J, with 15 bases between the two ends. The CDR3 consists of 18 residues. As DNA, the CDR3 is TGCGCCAGCAGCCAAGATTGGGTGGGGCTTGGCTCCTACAATGAGCAGTTCTTC. Translating it yields CASSQDWVGLGSYNEQFF.

This clone was seen a single time. The genes are TRBV4-3 and TRBJ2-5; TRBD1 is a possible D gene (5 bases). The length of the CDR3 is 13 residues. Trimming removed 10 bases at V and 4 bases at J, with 16 bases between. CDR1 and CDR2 from the germline V gene are LGHNA and YSLEER. The CDR3 spells CATAKGLPETQYF. The CDR3 bases are TGCGCCACGGCCAAGGGGCTACCAGAGACCCAGTACTTC.

This rearrangement joins TRBV27 to TRBJ2-7; D is ambiguous. The germline V gene encodes CDR1 MNHEY and CDR2 SMNVEV (reference sequence). The CDR3 runs 14 residues. Deletions cut 2 bases from V and 4 bases from J, with 12 bases between. CDR3 region: CASSLNPAAYEQYF. For the CDR3, the DNA is TGTGCCAGCAGTTTAAACCCCGCAGCGTACGAGCAGTACTTC.

Only a few counts were recorded for this clone. The V call is TRBV6-6, the J call TRBJ2-7; the match to TRBD2 covers 7 bases. Per the germline V gene, CDR1 is MNHNY and CDR2 is SVGAGI (reference sequence). CDR3 size: 12 residues. Losses at the gene ends were 8 bases for V and 3 bases for J; bases not matched to a gene: 4. The CDR3, as DNA: TGTGCCAGCCGGGACTATGGCTACGAGCAGTACTTC. Translating it yields CASRDYGYEQYF.